The text below deals with one T cell receptor beta chain. Its matching antigen is unknown. The sample originates from a study of cytomegalovirus exposure and HLA in healthy donors. Findings and caveats of the study: As a later analysis revealed, most CMV-associated TCR beta chains appeared HLA-restricted. What was likely a sequencing artifact was a cluster of highly shared sequence variants. TCR beta sequences reportedly predicted most subjects' HLA-A and HLA-B alleles accurately.

PCR employed 60 Vbeta and 13 Jbeta primers. In the original analysis: A follow-up analysis tallied about 80 million unique TCR beta chains, approximately 11 million shared. Sequencing was performed with immunoSEQ multiplex PCR; in TCRdb, only in-frame clones are kept and a portion is missing. V and J calls and clone size are as listed in that table; D and trimming were resolved from the DNA. The repertoire holds 180,000 or so clones, about 62% seen once, with roughly 2.9% in the top ten. The CDR3 spans 15 residues. CDR1 and CDR2 from the germline V gene are SSHAT and FNYEAQ (reference sequence). After removal of 5 bases from V and 0 bases from J, the junction contained 5 bases not matched to a gene.

Sequencing was done on a sample of PBMCs. The J gene is TRBJ2-5, the V gene TRBV7-7; 8 bases agree with TRBD2. The TCR was taken from a man aged 40-55 years in good health and CMV-seronegative. The CDR3 spells CASSPGGSDQETQYF. The CDR3 DNA is TGTGCCAGCAGCCCGGGGGGGAGTGACCAAGAGACCCAGTACTTC.